This T cell receptor (beta chain) stems from a study of CD4 and CD8 cells across lung adenocarcinoma regions. TCRdb reprocessed the PCR reads via MiXCR and lists one record per CDR3 protein. The sample has fewer than 30,000 distinct CDR3 sequences, 50% to 55% seen once. Germline CDR1 and CDR2: MGHRA and YSYEKL. Trimming took 2 bases from V and 2 from J, leaving 15 bases between them. This CDR3 comprises 16 residues. The patients had localized lung adenocarcinoma, a non-small cell subtype. This clonotype occurred many times. The chain employs TRBV4-1 and TRBJ2-5; D is perhaps TRBD2 (7 bases). The sequence was collected from a male donor with lung adenocarcinoma. The CD4 and CD8 labels of this study may be unreliable. The sequenced sample was CD8+ T cells from the center of a lung tumor. The DNA of the CDR3 is TGCGCCAGCAGCCAATCGGGGGGACAAGGGCAAGAGACCCAGTACTTC. Amino acid sequence: CASSQSGGQGQETQYF.